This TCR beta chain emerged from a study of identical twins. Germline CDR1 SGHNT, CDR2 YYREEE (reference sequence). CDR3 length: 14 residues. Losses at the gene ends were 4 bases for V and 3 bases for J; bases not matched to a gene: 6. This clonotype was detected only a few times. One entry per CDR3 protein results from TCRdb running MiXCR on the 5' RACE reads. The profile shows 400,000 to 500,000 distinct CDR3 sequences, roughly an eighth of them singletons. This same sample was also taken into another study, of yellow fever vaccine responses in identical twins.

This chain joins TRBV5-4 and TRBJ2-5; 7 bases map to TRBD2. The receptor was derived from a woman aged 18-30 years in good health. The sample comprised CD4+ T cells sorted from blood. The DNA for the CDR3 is TGTGCCAGCAGCAGCGGGGCTCGGGAAGAGACCCAGTACTTC. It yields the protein CASSSGAREETQYF.